This TCR beta chain was identified during a study of cytomegalovirus exposure and HLA in healthy donors. Notes on the study in general: In vitro confirmation showed three CMV-associated chains to be CMV antigen specific. Most TCR sequences were seen very rarely across donors, but some public TCRs occurred in many.

Sequencing used immunoSEQ multiplex PCR; TCRdb keeps in-frame clones, though not all of them. Of approximately 270,000 clones listed, 65% to 90% were seen once; the top ten hold 0.9% to 1.1%. Germline CDR1 reads SGHTA; CDR2 reads FQGTGA. This CDR3 has 15 amino acids. After removal of 3 bases from V and 5 bases from J, the junction contained 5 bases not matched to a gene. This clone was counted a single time. The antigen remains undetermined. The specimen was PBMCs. This chain links TRBV7-3 with TRBJ2-1; TRBD2 agrees at 9 bases. The source of this sequence is a woman aged 18-30 years in good health and CMV-seronegative. CDR3 DNA sequence: TGTGCCAGCAGCTTGCGCGGGGGGGTAGACAATGAGCAGTTCTTC. Protein product: CASSLRGGVDNEQFF.